The 8 T cell receptor beta chains presented below share a single source sample, sequenced in a study of T cells in Graves' hyperthyroidism and ophthalmopathy. Template material for amplifying TCR beta CDR3 regions consisted of RNA transcripts. The TCR CDR3 first-round RT-PCR relied on the HTBI primer set. TCRdb passed the multiplex PCR reads through MiXCR, listing each CDR3 protein once. The sample consists of hundreds of thousands of distinct CDR3 sequences, roughly 32% of them appearing once. Sequencing was performed on blood. Receptor source: a woman aged 40 to 50 with Graves' hyperthyroidism.

The table lists this clonotype with many counts. Given a much more abundant clone one base away, this may be a read error. The chain recombines TRBV12-3 or TRBV12-4 with TRBJ1-5; D is unclear. CDR3 length: 12 residues. Trimming removed 4 bases from V and 3 bases from J, with 4 bases in between. The CDR3 DNA reads TGTGCCAGCAGTTACACCAATCAGCCCCAGCATTTT. Translating it yields CASSYTNQPQHF.

The chain couples TRBV10-3 to TRBJ1-5; D is unresolved. Trimming took 6 bases from V and 11 from J, leaving 11 bases between them. From germline, CDR1 is ENHRY and CDR2 SYGVKD. The CDR3 runs 11 residues. The CDR3 loop reads CAISNQETQHF. For the CDR3, the DNA is TGTGCCATCAGCAATCAAGAGACCCAGCATTTT.

The chain uses TRBV7-9 and TRBJ2-5; D gene unclear. The V end lost 2 bases, the J end lost 0 bases, and 16 bases lay between the germline ends. The CDR3 consists of 17 residues. Germline lookup yields CDR1 SEHNR and CDR2 FQNEAQ (reference sequence). The CDR3 sequence is CASSLREIGPHQETQYF. The CDR3 DNA reads TGTGCCAGCAGCTTAAGAGAGATAGGGCCTCACCAAGAGACCCAGTACTTC.

This clonotype was found once. The rearrangement uses TRBV19 and TRBJ1-5; either TRBD1 or TRBD2 may fit D (5 bases each). The DNA end lines up better with TRBJ2-3; the J call may be wrong. Germline CDR1 and CDR2: LNHDA and SQIVND (reference sequence). The CDR3 sequence is 15 residues long. CDR3 in amino acids: CASSMGTATTDTQYF. The CDR3 DNA is TGTGCCAGTAGTATGGGGACGGCCACCACAGATACGCAGTATTTT.

The CDR3 region is CASSFGVHEQYF. CDR3 coding DNA: TGTGCCAGCAGTTTTGGGGTCCACGAGCAGTACTTC. The V and J genes are TRBV12-3 or TRBV12-4 and TRBJ2-7; D is unresolved. Trimming shortened V by 3 bases and J by 5 bases, and 8 bases separated the two germline ends. The CDR3 contains 12 residues.

The gene calls are TRBV7-7 and TRBJ1-2, with 8 bases lining up with TRBD1. Germline trimming cut 10 bases from V and 7 bases from J; bases unmatched to any gene: 5. In germline, CDR1 is SSHAT, CDR2 FNYEAQ (reference sequence). The CDR3 consists of 11 residues. CDR3 bases: TGTGCCACAGGGGGCTACGGTGGCTACACCTTC. Its translation is CATGGYGGYTF.

A note on this clonotype: A much bigger clone sits one base away, suggesting this may be a read error. The V and J genes are TRBV7-9 and TRBJ2-7; D is unclear. The germline V gene has CDR1 SEHNR and CDR2 FQNEAQ (reference sequence). The CDR3 is 14 residues long. The DNA of the CDR3 is TGTGCCAGCAGCTTGAGTGACCCAGCCTACGGGCAGTACTTC. Residues: CASSLSDPAYGQYF. Using reference TRBV7-9 and TRBJ2-7 for the parts outside the CDR3, the full variable domain is DTGVSQNPRHKITKRGQNVTFRCDPISEHNRLYWYRQTLGQGPEFLTYFQNEAQLEKSRLLSDRFSAERPKGSFSTLEIQRTEQGDSAMYLCASSLSDPAYGQYFGPGTRLTVT.

This clonotype came up once. The CDR3 nucleotides are TGTGCCAGCAGCTTAATATTTACCAACAGGAGAGCTTTCTTT. It encodes CASSLIFTNRRAFF. The V gene is TRBV7-9, the J gene TRBJ1-1, with D perhaps TRBD1 (5 bases). The germline CDR1 and CDR2 sequences are SEHNR and FQNEAQ (reference sequence). The CDR3 sequence is 14 residues long. The ends were cut back, 2 bases at V and 10 bases at J, with 17 bases in the middle.